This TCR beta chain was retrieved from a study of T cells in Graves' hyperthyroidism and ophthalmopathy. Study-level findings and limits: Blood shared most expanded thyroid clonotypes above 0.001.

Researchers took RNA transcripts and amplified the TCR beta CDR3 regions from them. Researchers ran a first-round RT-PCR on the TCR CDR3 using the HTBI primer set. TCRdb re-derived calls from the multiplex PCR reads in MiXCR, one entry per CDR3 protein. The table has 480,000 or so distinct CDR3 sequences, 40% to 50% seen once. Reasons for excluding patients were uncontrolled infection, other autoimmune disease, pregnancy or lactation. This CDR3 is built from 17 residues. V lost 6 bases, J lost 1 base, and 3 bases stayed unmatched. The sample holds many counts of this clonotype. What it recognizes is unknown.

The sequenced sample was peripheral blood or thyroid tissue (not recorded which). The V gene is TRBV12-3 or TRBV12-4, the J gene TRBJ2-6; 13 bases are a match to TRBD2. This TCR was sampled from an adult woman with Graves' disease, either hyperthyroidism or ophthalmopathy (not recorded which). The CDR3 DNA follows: TGTGCCAGCAGCACTAGCGGGAGGGTATCTGGGGCCAACGTCCTGACTTTC. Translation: CASSTSGRVSGANVLTF.